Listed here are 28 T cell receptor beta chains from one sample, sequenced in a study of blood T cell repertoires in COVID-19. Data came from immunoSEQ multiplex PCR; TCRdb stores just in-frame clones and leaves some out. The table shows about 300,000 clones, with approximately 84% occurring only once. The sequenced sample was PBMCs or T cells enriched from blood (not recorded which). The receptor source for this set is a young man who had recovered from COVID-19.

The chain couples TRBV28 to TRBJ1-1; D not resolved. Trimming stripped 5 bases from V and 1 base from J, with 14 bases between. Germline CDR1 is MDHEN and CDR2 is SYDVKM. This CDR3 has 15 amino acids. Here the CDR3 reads CASSGGGFGNTEAFF. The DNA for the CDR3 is TGTGCCAGCAGTGGAGGCGGTTTTGGGAACACTGAAGCTTTCTTT.

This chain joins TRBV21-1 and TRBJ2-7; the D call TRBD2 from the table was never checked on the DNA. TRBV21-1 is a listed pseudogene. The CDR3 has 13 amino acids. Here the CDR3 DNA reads TGTGCCACGCAGACCGCGGGAGTGGACGAGCAGTACTTC. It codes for CATQTAGVDEQYF.

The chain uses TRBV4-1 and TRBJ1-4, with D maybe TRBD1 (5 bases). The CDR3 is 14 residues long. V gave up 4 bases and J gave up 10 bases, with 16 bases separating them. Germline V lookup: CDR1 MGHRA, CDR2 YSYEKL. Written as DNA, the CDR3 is TGCGCCAGCAGCCTGGGACTTCCAGAGGGAAAACTGTTTTTT. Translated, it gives CASSLGLPEGKLFF.

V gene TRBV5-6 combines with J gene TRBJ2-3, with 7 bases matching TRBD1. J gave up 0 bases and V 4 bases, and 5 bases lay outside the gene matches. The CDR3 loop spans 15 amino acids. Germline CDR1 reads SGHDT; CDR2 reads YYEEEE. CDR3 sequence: CASSPRQGSTDTQYF. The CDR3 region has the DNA TGTGCCAGCAGCCCGCGACAGGGAAGCACAGATACGCAGTATTTT.

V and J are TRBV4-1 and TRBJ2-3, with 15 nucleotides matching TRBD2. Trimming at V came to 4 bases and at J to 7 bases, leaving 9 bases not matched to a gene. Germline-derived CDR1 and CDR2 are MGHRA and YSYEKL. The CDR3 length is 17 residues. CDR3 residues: CASSRERTSGGAYTQYF. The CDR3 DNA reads TGCGCCAGCAGCCGAGAGAGGACTAGCGGGGGGGCATATACGCAGTATTTT.

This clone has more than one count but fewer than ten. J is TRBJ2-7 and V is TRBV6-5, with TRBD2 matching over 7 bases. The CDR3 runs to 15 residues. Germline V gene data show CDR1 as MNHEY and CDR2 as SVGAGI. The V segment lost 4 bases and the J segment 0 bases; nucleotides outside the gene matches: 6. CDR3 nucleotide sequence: TGTGCCAGCAGTTCACTAGCGCAAAGCTCCTACGAGCAGTACTTC. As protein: CASSSLAQSSYEQYF.

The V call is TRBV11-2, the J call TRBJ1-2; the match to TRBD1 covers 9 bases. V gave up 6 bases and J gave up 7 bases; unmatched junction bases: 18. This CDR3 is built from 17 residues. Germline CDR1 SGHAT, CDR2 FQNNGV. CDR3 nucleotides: TGTGCCAGCAGACGCCCGGGACAGGGATCCCACTTTGGTGGCTACACCTTC. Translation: CASRRPGQGSHFGGYTF.

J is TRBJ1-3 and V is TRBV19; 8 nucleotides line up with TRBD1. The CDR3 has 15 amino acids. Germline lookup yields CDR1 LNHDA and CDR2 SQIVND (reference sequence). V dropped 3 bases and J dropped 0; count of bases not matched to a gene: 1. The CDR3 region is CASSIGTGSGNTIYF. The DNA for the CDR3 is TGTGCCAGTAGTATCGGGACAGGCTCTGGAAACACCATATATTTT.

Here the CDR3 DNA reads TGTGCCAGCAGTTTATCGACCCCGGGCACCGGGGAGCTGTTTTTT. Translating it yields CASSLSTPGTGELFF. The chain links TRBV27 to TRBJ2-2; D uncertain. The CDR3 sequence is 15 residues long. Germline lookup yields CDR1 MNHEY and CDR2 SMNVEV (reference sequence). V dropped 0 bases and J dropped 4 bases, with 9 bases sitting between them.

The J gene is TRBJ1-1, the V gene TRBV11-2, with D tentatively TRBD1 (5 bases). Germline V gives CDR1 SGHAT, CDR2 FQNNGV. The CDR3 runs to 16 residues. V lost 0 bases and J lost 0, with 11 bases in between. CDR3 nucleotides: TGTGCCAGCAGCTTAGATAAGGGGCAGATGAACACTGAAGCTTTCTTT. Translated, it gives CASSLDKGQMNTEAFF. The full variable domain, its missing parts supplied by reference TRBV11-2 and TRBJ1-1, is EAGVAQSPRYKIIEKRQSVAFWCNPISGHATLYWYQQILGQGPKLLIQFQNNGVVDDSQLPKDRFSAERLKGVDSTLKIQPAKLEDSAVYLCASSLDKGQMNTEAFFGQGTRLTVV.

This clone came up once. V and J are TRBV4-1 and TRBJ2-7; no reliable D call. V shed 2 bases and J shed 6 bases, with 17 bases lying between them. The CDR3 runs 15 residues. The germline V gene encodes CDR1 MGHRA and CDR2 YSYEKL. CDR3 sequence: CASSQLRLDIGEQYF. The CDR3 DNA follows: TGCGCCAGCAGCCAATTACGACTTGATATCGGCGAGCAGTACTTC.

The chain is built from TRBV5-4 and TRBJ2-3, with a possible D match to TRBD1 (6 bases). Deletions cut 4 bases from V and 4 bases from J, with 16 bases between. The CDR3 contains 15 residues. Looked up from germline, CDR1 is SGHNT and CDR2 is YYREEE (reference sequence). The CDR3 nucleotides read TGTGCCAGCAGCCTTCCCGGGACATTCCCAGATACGCAGTATTTT. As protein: CASSLPGTFPDTQYF.

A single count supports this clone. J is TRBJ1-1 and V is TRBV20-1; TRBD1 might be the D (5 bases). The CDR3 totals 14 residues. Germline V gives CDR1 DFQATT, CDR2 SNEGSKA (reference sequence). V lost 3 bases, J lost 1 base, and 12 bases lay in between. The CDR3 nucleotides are TGCAGTGCTAGTCGTCAGGGTCCGAACACTGAAGCTTTCTTT. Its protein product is CSASRQGPNTEAFF.

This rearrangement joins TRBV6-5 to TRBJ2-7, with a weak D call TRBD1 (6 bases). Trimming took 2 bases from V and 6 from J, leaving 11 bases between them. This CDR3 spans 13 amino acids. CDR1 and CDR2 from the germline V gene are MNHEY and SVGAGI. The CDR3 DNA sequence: TGTGCCAGCAGTTACCCGACAGGATCCGAGCAGTACTTC. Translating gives CASSYPTGSEQYF.

The CDR3 here is CASSRGGTEAFF. The CDR3 nucleotides read TGTGCCAGCAGCAGAGGGGGCACTGAAGCTTTCTTT. This chain links TRBV4-2 with TRBJ1-1; TRBD1 is a possible D gene (6 bases). CDR3 length: 12 residues. Germline CDR1 is LGHNA and CDR2 is YNFKEQ. Trimming pared 5 bases from V and 4 bases from J, leaving 8 bases between.

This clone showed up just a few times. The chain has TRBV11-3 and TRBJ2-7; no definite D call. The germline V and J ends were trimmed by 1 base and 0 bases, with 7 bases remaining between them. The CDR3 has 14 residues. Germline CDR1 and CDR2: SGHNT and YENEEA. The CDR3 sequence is CASSLGPNSYEQYF. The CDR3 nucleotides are TGTGCCAGCAGCTTAGGGCCGAACTCCTACGAGCAGTACTTC.

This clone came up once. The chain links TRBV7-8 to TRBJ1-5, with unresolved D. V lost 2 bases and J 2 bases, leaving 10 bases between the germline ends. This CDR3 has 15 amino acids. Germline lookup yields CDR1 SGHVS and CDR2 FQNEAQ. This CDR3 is CASSLSIQGNQPQHF. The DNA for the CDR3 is TGTGCCAGCAGCTTATCAATTCAGGGCAATCAGCCCCAGCATTTT.

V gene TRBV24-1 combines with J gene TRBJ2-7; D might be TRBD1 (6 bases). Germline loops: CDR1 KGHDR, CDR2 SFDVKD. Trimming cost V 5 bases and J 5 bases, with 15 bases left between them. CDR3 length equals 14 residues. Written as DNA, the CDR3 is TGTGCCACCAGTGGGCAAGGGACACTAGACGAGCAGTACTTC. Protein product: CATSGQGTLDEQYF.

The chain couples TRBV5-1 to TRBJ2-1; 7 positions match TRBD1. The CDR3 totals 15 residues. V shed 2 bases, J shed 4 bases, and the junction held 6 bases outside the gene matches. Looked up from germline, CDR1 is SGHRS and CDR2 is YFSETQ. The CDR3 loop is CASSLDGTEYNEQFF. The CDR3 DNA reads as TGCGCCAGCAGCTTAGACGGGACAGAATACAATGAGCAGTTCTTC.

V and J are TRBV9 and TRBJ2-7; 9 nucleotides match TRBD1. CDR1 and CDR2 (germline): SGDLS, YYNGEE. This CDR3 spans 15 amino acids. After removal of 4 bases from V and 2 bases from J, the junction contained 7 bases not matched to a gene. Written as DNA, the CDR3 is TGTGCCAGCAGCACCCGGACAGGGGCGGCCTACGAGCAGTACTTC. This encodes CASSTRTGAAYEQYF.

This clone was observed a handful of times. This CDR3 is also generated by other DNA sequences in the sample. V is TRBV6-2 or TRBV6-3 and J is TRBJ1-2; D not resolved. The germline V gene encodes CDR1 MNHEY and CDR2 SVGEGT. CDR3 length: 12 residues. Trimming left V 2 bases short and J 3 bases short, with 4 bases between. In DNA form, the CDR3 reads TGTGCCAGCAGTTACCCCGACTATGGCTACACCTTC. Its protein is CASSYPDYGYTF.

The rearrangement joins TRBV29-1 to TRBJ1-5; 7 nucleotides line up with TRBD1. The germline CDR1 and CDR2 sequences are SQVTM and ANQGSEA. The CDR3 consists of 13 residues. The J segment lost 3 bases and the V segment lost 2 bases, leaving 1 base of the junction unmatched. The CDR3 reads CSVETGVNQPQHF. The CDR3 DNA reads TGCAGCGTTGAAACAGGGGTCAATCAGCCCCAGCATTTT.

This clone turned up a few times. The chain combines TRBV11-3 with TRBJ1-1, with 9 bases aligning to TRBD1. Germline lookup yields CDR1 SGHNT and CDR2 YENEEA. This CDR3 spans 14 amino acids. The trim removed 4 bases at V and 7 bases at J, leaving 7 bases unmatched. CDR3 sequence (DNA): TGTGCCAGCAGCTCCTATACGACAGGGGGTGAAGCTTTCTTT. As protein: CASSSYTTGGEAFF.

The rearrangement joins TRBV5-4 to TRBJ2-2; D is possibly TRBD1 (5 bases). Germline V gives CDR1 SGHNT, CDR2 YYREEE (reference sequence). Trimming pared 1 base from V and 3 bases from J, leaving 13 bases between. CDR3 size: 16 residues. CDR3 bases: TGTGCCAGCAGCTTGCGGAGCCAGGGCCACACCGGGGAGCTGTTTTTT. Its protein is CASSLRSQGHTGELFF.

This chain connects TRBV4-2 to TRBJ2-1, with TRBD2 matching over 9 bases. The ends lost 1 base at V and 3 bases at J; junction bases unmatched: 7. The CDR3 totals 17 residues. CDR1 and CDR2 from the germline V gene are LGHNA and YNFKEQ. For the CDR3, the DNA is TGTGCCAGCAGCCAAGTGGCTAGCGGGATAAGCTACAATGAGCAGTTCTTC. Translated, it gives CASSQVASGISYNEQFF.

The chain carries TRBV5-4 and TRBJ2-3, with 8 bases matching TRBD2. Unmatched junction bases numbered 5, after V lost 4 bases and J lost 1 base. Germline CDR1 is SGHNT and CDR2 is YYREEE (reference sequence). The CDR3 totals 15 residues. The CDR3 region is CASSPGGARTDTQYF. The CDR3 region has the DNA TGTGCCAGCAGCCCCGGGGGGGCTCGCACAGATACGCAGTATTTT.

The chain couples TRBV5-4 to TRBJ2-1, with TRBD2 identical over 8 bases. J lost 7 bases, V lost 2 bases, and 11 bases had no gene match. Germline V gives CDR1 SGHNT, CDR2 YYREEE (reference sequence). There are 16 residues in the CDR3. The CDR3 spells CASSFRRASGYNEQFF. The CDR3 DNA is TGTGCCAGCAGCTTTCGGCGGGCTAGCGGGTATAATGAGCAGTTCTTC.

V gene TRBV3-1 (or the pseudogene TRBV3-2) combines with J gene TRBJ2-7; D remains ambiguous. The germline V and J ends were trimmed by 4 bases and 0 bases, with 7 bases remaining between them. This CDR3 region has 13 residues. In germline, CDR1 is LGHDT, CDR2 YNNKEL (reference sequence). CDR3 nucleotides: TGTGCCAGCAGCCTTTTCCTCTCCTACGAGCAGTACTTC. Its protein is CASSLFLSYEQYF.